The 22 T cell receptor beta chains below all came from one sample that was sequenced in a study of T cell repertoires in cytomegalovirus infection (dated by TCRdb to about 2019). TCRdb records Illumina HiSeq 1500 as the sequencer. The public sequencing data were trimmed at Q25 with fastp and processed into clonotypes with MiXCR by TCRdb, which kept only in-frame beta chains. Each entry is one CDR3 protein sequence, shown with its most common DNA and genes. This sample holds 46,000 or so distinct CDR3 sequences; 20% to 25% were observed only once. The top ten clonotypes cover 15% to 20% of the sample. The antigens for these receptors are not known. What was sequenced was PBMCs, sequenced either directly or after in vitro stimulation (not recorded which). The source of these receptors is a human donor in good health (CMV status not recorded). Some clones in this sample may be carry-over from other donors' samples.

This chain connects TRBV12-3 or TRBV12-4 to TRBJ2-7; a possible D gene is TRBD1 (6 bases). CDR3 length: 12 residues. V lost 6 bases, J lost 3 bases, and 9 bases lay in between. The CDR3 region has the DNA TGTGCCAGCAGAGCGGACAGCTACGAGCAGTACTTC. Amino acids: CASRADSYEQYF.

The sample holds one count of this clonotype. The conserved phenylalanine or tryptophan normally closing the CDR3 is absent here, so this likely arose from a read error. V and J are TRBV7-4 and TRBJ2-2; 8 bases map to TRBD1. The CDR3 spans 15 residues. Unmatched junction bases numbered 8, after V lost 5 bases and J lost 6 bases. Germline CDR1 reads SGHVT; CDR2 reads SQSDAQ. In DNA, the CDR3 is TGTGCCAGCAGCGTGGGAGGACAGGGAGCCGGGGAGCTGTTTGTT. Its translation: CASSVGGQGAGELFV.

This clonotype was counted many times. This rearrangement joins TRBV7-9 to TRBJ1-5; unclear D gene. V was pared by 2 bases and J by 3 bases, with 8 bases between. The CDR3 extends over 14 amino acids. Germline-derived CDR1 and CDR2 are SEHNR and FQNEAQ (reference sequence). CDR3 in amino acids: CASSLIGPNQPQHF. The CDR3 coding sequence is TGTGCCAGCAGCTTAATAGGGCCCAATCAGCCCCAGCATTTT.

This chain joins TRBV11-2 and TRBJ2-2; 10 bases line up with TRBD2. Germline assignment: CDR1 SGHAT and CDR2 FQNNGV. The V segment lost 1 base and the J segment 5 bases; nucleotides outside the gene matches: 1. The CDR3 totals 15 residues. The CDR3 protein is CASSLAGLATGELFF. The CDR3 DNA reads TGTGCCAGCAGCTTAGCGGGACTAGCGACCGGGGAGCTGTTTTTT.

The rearrangement links TRBV15 to TRBJ2-2; perhaps TRBD2 as D (5 bases). The CDR3 has 16 residues. V was clipped by 2 bases and J by 4 bases, with 14 bases between them. Germline values: CDR1 LNHNV, CDR2 YYDKDF (reference sequence). The CDR3 nucleotides read TGTGCCACCAGCAGAATCAGAGGGTTCTTCACCGGGGAGCTGTTTTTT. Residues: CATSRIRGFFTGELFF.

This clonotype turned up a few times. V usage is TRBV5-1 and J usage is TRBJ2-7; 7 positions agree with TRBD1. CDR3 length equals 14 residues. CDR1 and CDR2 (germline): SGHRS, YFSETQ. Trimming at V came to 5 bases and at J to 3 bases, leaving 8 bases not matched to a gene. The CDR3 loop reads CASRSTGTVYEQYF. The CDR3 DNA sequence: TGCGCCAGCAGATCTACCGGGACAGTCTACGAGCAGTACTTC.

This clonotype was counted many times. The chain recombines TRBV7-9 with TRBJ2-5; D is undetermined. V was trimmed by 2 bases and J by 3 bases, leaving 7 bases between them. The CDR3 spans 13 residues. The germline V gene has CDR1 SEHNR and CDR2 FQNEAQ (reference sequence). CDR3 nucleotides: TGTGCCAGCAGCTTAAACACTGAAGAGACCCAGTACTTC. Amino acid sequence: CASSLNTEETQYF.

The rearrangement joins TRBV27 to TRBJ1-1; D not certain. Germline-derived CDR1 and CDR2 are MNHEY and SMNVEV (reference sequence). The CDR3 sequence is 13 residues long. The ends were cut back, 9 bases at V and 5 bases at J, with 16 bases in the middle. DNA for the CDR3: TGTGCCAGTCGTGACTCGGACCCGACTGAAGCTTTCTTT. Translating gives CASRDSDPTEAFF.

There are many counts of this clonotype. V and J are TRBV12-3 or TRBV12-4 and TRBJ1-3; D might be TRBD1 (5 bases). The CDR3 totals 13 residues. V was trimmed by 5 bases and J by 1 base, leaving 6 bases between them. DNA of the CDR3: TGTGCCAGCAGTGGGACTTCTGGAAACACCATATATTTT. It specifies CASSGTSGNTIYF.

The gene calls are TRBV4-3 and TRBJ2-3; 8 nucleotides align to TRBD1. Germline-derived CDR1 and CDR2 are LGHNA and YSLEER. V shed 0 bases, J shed 1 base, and the junction held 3 bases outside the gene matches. The CDR3 sequence is 16 residues long. The DNA of the CDR3 is TGCGCCAGCAGCCAAGAGGACAGGGCGGGCACAGATACGCAGTATTTT. Translation gives CASSQEDRAGTDTQYF.

This clonotype was counted ten times or more. This chain links TRBV7-9 with TRBJ1-1, with a weak D call TRBD1 (6 bases). The CDR3 sequence is 15 residues long. Deletions cut 5 bases from V and 1 base from J, with 14 bases between. Looked up from germline, CDR1 is SEHNR and CDR2 is FQNEAQ (reference sequence). CDR3 bases: TGTGCCAGCAGCACCCGAAGGACAGCGAACACTGAAGCTTTCTTT. Protein sequence: CASSTRRTANTEAFF.

CDR3 residues: CASSSRQGDQPQHF. The CDR3 DNA is TGTGCCAGCAGCTCCAGACAGGGTGATCAGCCCCAGCATTTT. The rearrangement uses TRBV7-2 and TRBJ1-5; 7 bases align to TRBD1. With V trimmed by 4 bases and J by 5 bases, 5 bases remained unmatched. CDR1 and CDR2 from the germline V gene are SGHTA and FQGNSA. This CDR3 spans 14 amino acids.

The V and J genes are TRBV6-5 and TRBJ2-7; D is possibly TRBD1 (5 bases). The CDR3 covers 14 residues. Trimming took 2 bases from V and 2 from J, leaving 10 bases between them. Germline CDR1 is MNHEY and CDR2 is SVGAGI. CDR3 region: CASSYDQGTYEQYF. DNA of the CDR3: TGTGCCAGCAGTTACGATCAGGGAACCTACGAGCAGTACTTC.

This chain links TRBV28 with TRBJ1-6; D is undetermined. The CDR3 is 15 residues long. Germline V gene sequence: CDR1 MDHEN, CDR2 SYDVKM. V shed 7 bases and J shed 6 bases, with 16 bases lying between them. CDR3 bases: TGTGCCAGCACTAACCGGAATTGGGGTAATTCACCCCTCCACTTT. Residues: CASTNRNWGNSPLHF. Drawing the rest from reference TRBV28 and TRBJ1-6, the complete variable domain is DVKVTQSSRYLVKRTGEKVFLECVQDMDHENMFWYRQDPGLGLRLIYFSYDVKMKEKGDIPEGYSVSREKKERFSLILESASTNQTSMYLCASTNRNWGNSPLHFGNGTRLTVT.

A few counts support this clonotype. The CDR3 DNA reads as TGTGCCAGCACCGTACCCTACACTGAAGCTTTCTTT. This codes for CASTVPYTEAFF. V and J are TRBV12-3 or TRBV12-4 and TRBJ1-1; D is unclear. This CDR3 contains 12 residues. V was trimmed by 7 bases and J by 3 bases, leaving 9 bases between them.

At least ten counts were recorded for this clonotype. This chain uses TRBV7-2 with TRBJ1-1, with 8 bases aligning to TRBD1. The CDR3 has 15 amino acids. Losses at the gene ends were 1 base for V and 1 base for J; bases not matched to a gene: 2. Germline V gene sequence: CDR1 SGHTA, CDR2 FQGNSA. CDR3: CASSLGGTGNTEAFF. The CDR3 DNA sequence: TGTGCCAGCAGCTTAGGTGGGACAGGGAACACTGAAGCTTTCTTT.

This clonotype was seen many times. The gene calls are TRBV10-3 and TRBJ1-1; D call uncertain. Trimming shortened V by 10 bases and J by 4 bases, and 16 bases separated the two germline ends. The CDR3 loop spans 13 amino acids. Per germline, CDR1 ENHRY and CDR2 SYGVKD. The CDR3 DNA follows: TGTGCCACGAGGGTGGGGTCGGGCACTGAAGCTTTCTTT. It encodes CATRVGSGTEAFF.

This clonotype was seen a handful of times. The V and J genes are TRBV6-2 or TRBV6-3 and TRBJ2-1; 7 positions match TRBD2. The CDR3 is made up of 15 amino acids. The germline gives CDR1 MNHEY, CDR2 SVGEGT. The ends lost 2 bases at V and 7 bases at J; junction bases unmatched: 8. The CDR3 DNA is TGTGCCAGCAGTTACCCGGGGGGTATAAGAAATGAGCAGTTCTTC. Translated: CASSYPGGIRNEQFF.

This clonotype was counted ten times or more. The chain uses TRBV27 and TRBJ2-1; 10 bases align to TRBD2. After removal of 2 bases from V and 6 bases from J, the junction contained 4 bases not matched to a gene. Germline V CDR1 and CDR2: MNHEY, SMNVEV (reference sequence). The CDR3 is 15 amino acids. This CDR3 is CASSLGSSGSNEQFF. The CDR3 nucleotides read TGTGCCAGCAGTTTAGGCTCTAGCGGGAGCAATGAGCAGTTCTTC.

The chain combines TRBV29-1 with TRBJ2-7; D call uncertain. This CDR3 has 13 amino acids. The germline V gene has CDR1 SQVTM and CDR2 ANQGSEA. Deletions cut 5 bases from V and 4 bases from J, with 15 bases between. CDR3 nucleotide sequence: TGCAGCGTTCGACTGGCGCTTCGGTACGAGCAGTACTTC. Translating it yields CSVRLALRYEQYF.

This clonotype came up a few times. CDR3 residues: CASSEETTYTGELFF. CDR3 coding DNA: TGTGCCAGCAGTGAAGAGACTACTTACACCGGGGAGCTGTTTTTT. The V gene is TRBV2, the J gene TRBJ2-2, with D perhaps TRBD2 (5 bases). Trimming removed 1 base at V and 3 bases at J, with 9 bases between. CDR1 is SNHLY, CDR2 FYNNEI, per germline. The CDR3 loop spans 15 amino acids.

This chain connects TRBV20-1 to TRBJ2-3, with D hard to call. Trimming stripped 6 bases from V and 0 bases from J, with 10 bases between. The germline V gene has CDR1 DFQATT and CDR2 SNEGSKA (reference sequence). The CDR3 has 13 amino acids. CDR3 protein: CSALVPSTDTQYF. As DNA, the CDR3 is TGCAGTGCCTTAGTTCCCAGCACAGATACGCAGTATTTT.